Listed here are 30 T cell receptor beta chains from one sample, sequenced in a study of blood T cell repertoires in COVID-19. Clones were sequenced by immunoSEQ multiplex PCR, and TCRdb holds only the in-frame ones, with some missing. This table holds under 85,000 clones, approximately 90% found once. The sample was peripheral blood. All receptors derive from a woman aged 80 or older with active or convalescent COVID-19.

This chain uses TRBV9 with TRBJ2-1; 10 bases fit TRBD2. With 4 bases clipped from V and 8 bases from J, the junction kept 6 bases outside the gene matches. This CDR3 spans 14 amino acids. Germline CDR1 and CDR2: SGDLS and YYNGEE. In DNA, the CDR3 is TGTGCCAGCAGCTCCCGGCTAGCGGGAGATGAGCAGTTCTTC. Its protein product is CASSSRLAGDEQFF.

The V and J genes are TRBV7-8 and TRBJ1-2; D perhaps matches TRBD1 (5 bases). Per germline, CDR1 SGHVS and CDR2 FQNEAQ. The CDR3 totals 16 residues. V was cut by 9 bases and J by 3 bases, with 23 bases left in between. The DNA of the CDR3 is TGTGCCAGTCGGACCCAGGGAGGTGGGGGAGACTATGGCTACACCTTC. This sequence encodes CASRTQGGGGDYGYTF.

The gene calls are TRBV19 and TRBJ1-2; 9 nucleotides agree with TRBD1. There are 13 residues in the CDR3. From germline, CDR1 is LNHDA and CDR2 SQIVND (reference sequence). The V segment lost 5 bases and the J segment 5 bases; nucleotides outside the gene matches: 3. As DNA, the CDR3 is TGTGCCAGTAGTGGGACAGGGAGGTATGGCTACACCTTC. Residues: CASSGTGRYGYTF.

The genes are TRBV19 and TRBJ2-1; 8 bases are a match to TRBD2. Germline assignment: CDR1 LNHDA and CDR2 SQIVND (reference sequence). After removal of 6 bases from V and 4 bases from J, the junction contained 14 bases not matched to a gene. This CDR3 is built from 17 residues. The CDR3 loop is CASRESGRGGKYNEQFF. The CDR3, as DNA: TGTGCCAGTAGAGAAAGCGGGAGAGGCGGAAAATACAATGAGCAGTTCTTC.

This clone was seen only once. The J gene is TRBJ2-3, the V gene TRBV5-1; TRBD1 might be the D (6 bases). Germline CDR1 is SGHRS and CDR2 is YFSETQ. This CDR3 is 14 amino acids long. The ends were cut back, 4 bases at V and 4 bases at J, with 13 bases in the middle. The CDR3 spells CASSPRTDSDTQYF. The CDR3 nucleotides read TGCGCCAGCAGCCCCCGGACAGATTCAGATACGCAGTATTTT.

V usage is TRBV18 and J usage is TRBJ2-7, with 8 bases that match TRBD1. The CDR3 length is 14 residues. Looked up from germline, CDR1 is KGHSH and CDR2 is LQKENI. The J segment lost 3 bases and the V segment lost 6 bases, leaving 7 bases of the junction unmatched. As DNA, the CDR3 is TGTGCCAGCTCCCACGGGACAGGACTCTACGAGCAGTACTTC. This sequence encodes CASSHGTGLYEQYF.

The CDR3 nucleotides are TGTGCCAGCAGACCCCCGTTCGGGAGGGCGGGCGAGCAGTACTTC. This gives the protein CASRPPFGRAGEQYF. This chain joins TRBV7-2 and TRBJ2-7; 8 nucleotides line up with TRBD2. CDR1 and CDR2 (germline): SGHTA, FQGNSA. The CDR3 totals 15 residues. V shed 6 bases and J 6 bases; nucleotides not matched to a gene: 13.

This clone has only a few counts. J is TRBJ1-4 and V is TRBV7-2; 9 bases line up with TRBD1. Germline loops: CDR1 SGHTA, CDR2 FQGNSA. This CDR3 region has 15 residues. The junction had 7 bases not matched to a gene; V was cut back by 4 bases and J by 7 bases. The CDR3 sequence is CASSSRQGGSEKLFF. The DNA of the CDR3 is TGTGCCAGCAGCTCGAGACAGGGGGGAAGTGAAAAACTGTTTTTT.

Here the CDR3 reads CASSGWDSSYNEQFF. In nucleotides, the CDR3 is TGTGCCAGCAGCGGGTGGGACAGCTCCTACAATGAGCAGTTCTTC. This sequence joins TRBV7-9 and TRBJ2-1, with 7 bases that match TRBD1. Germline trimming cut 5 bases from V and 0 bases from J; bases unmatched to any gene: 4. The CDR3 totals 15 residues. Germline V CDR1 and CDR2: SEHNR, FQNEAQ (reference sequence).

The chain recombines TRBV28 with TRBJ1-5, with a weak D call TRBD1 (6 bases). Per the germline V gene, CDR1 is MDHEN and CDR2 is SYDVKM. The CDR3 has 14 amino acids. V shed 7 bases and J shed 1 base, with 11 bases lying between them. CDR3 sequence reads: CASTGTTSNQPQHF. CDR3 DNA sequence: TGTGCCAGCACCGGGACAACAAGCAATCAGCCCCAGCATTTT.

The J gene is TRBJ2-5, the V gene TRBV7-8; 8 bases line up with TRBD2. From germline, CDR1 is SGHVS and CDR2 FQNEAQ. The length of the CDR3 is 12 residues. V dropped 2 bases and J dropped 11; count of bases not matched to a gene: 4. CDR3: CASSLMGGRQYF. The CDR3 nucleotides are TGTGCCAGCAGCTTAATGGGCGGGAGGCAGTACTTC.

There are a few counts of this clone. The chain carries TRBV28 and TRBJ1-2; D uncertain. V lost 6 bases and J 8 bases, leaving 16 bases between the germline ends. The CDR3 length is 13 residues. Per germline, CDR1 MDHEN and CDR2 SYDVKM. For the CDR3, the DNA is TGTGCCAGCAGCCACCTTGTCGGGTTCGGCTACACCTTC. As protein: CASSHLVGFGYTF.

Here the CDR3 DNA reads TGTGCCAGCAGCTTAAACTCCGCAGGAGAGACCCAGTACTTC. Its translation is CASSLNSAGETQYF. The V call is TRBV7-3, the J call TRBJ2-5, with D hard to call. Germline V CDR1 and CDR2: SGHTA, FQGTGA. The V end lost 1 base, the J end lost 4 bases, and 10 bases lay between the germline ends. CDR3 length: 14 amino acids.

The rearrangement uses TRBV5-4 and TRBJ2-7, with 9 bases matching TRBD2. The V and J ends lost 0 bases and 3 bases, in that order; junction bases with no gene match: 7. Germline V gene data show CDR1 as SGHNT and CDR2 as YYREEE (reference sequence). The CDR3 has 16 amino acids. The CDR3 bases are TGTGCCAGCAGCTTGGCGGCTAGCGGGGCCTACTACGAGCAGTACTTC. This codes for CASSLAASGAYYEQYF.

V usage is TRBV4-3 and J usage is TRBJ1-6, with D tentatively TRBD1 (5 bases). This CDR3 spans 15 amino acids. V lost 2 bases and J 9 bases, leaving 14 bases between the germline ends. CDR1 LGHNA and CDR2 YSLEER come from the germline V gene. The CDR3 loop reads CASSQTQGWGSPLHF. The CDR3 coding sequence is TGCGCCAGCAGCCAAACTCAGGGTTGGGGTTCACCCCTCCACTTT.

The rearrangement joins TRBV30 to TRBJ2-1; D remains ambiguous. Trimming removed 1 base from V and 0 bases from J, with 16 bases in between. Germline-derived CDR1 and CDR2 are GTSNPN and SVGIG (reference sequence). This CDR3 region has 17 residues. CDR3 region: CAWSAPRWASSYNEQFF. The CDR3 bases are TGTGCCTGGAGTGCTCCCCGATGGGCCAGCTCCTACAATGAGCAGTTCTTC.

J is TRBJ2-2 and V is TRBV6-5; D may be TRBD1 (5 bases). This CDR3 region has 13 residues. Germline loops: CDR1 MNHEY, CDR2 SVGAGI. The V end lost 7 bases, the J end lost 1 base, and 7 bases lay between the germline ends. CDR3 in DNA: TGTGCCAGCATTCAGGGGAACACCGGGGAGCTGTTTTTT. Translated, it gives CASIQGNTGELFF.

This clone was observed a handful of times. The genes are TRBV6-5 and TRBJ1-5, with 10 bases that match TRBD1. The germline V gene has CDR1 MNHEY and CDR2 SVGAGI. CDR3 length: 14 amino acids. The trim removed 6 bases at V and 4 bases at J, leaving 3 bases unmatched. The CDR3 reads CASRGTGENQPQHF. The CDR3 DNA reads TGTGCCAGCAGGGGGACAGGGGAGAATCAGCCCCAGCATTTT.

The chain recombines TRBV30 with TRBJ2-3; TRBD2 is a possible D gene (6 bases). Trimming removed 3 bases from V and 3 bases from J, with 10 bases in between. The CDR3 covers 13 residues. CDR1 is GTSNPN, CDR2 SVGIG, per germline (reference sequence). The CDR3 bases are TGTGCCTGGAGATACGGGAGAACAGATACGCAGTATTTT. The encoded protein is CAWRYGRTDTQYF.

The rearrangement uses TRBV5-6 and TRBJ2-7, with D possibly being TRBD1 (6 bases). CDR1 SGHDT and CDR2 YYEEEE come from the germline V gene. The CDR3 runs 15 residues. Between the trimmed V and J ends, which lost 3 bases and 6 bases, there was a span of 19 bases. As DNA, the CDR3 is TGTGCCAGCAGCTACACCGGGACAAGCCTTTCCGAGCAGTACTTC. This codes for CASSYTGTSLSEQYF.

This clone showed up just a few times. The rearrangement uses TRBV5-1 and TRBJ2-7, with D possibly TRBD1 on 5 matching bases. V lost 0 bases and J 4 bases, leaving 11 bases between the germline ends. The CDR3 consists of 14 residues. CDR1 and CDR2 from the germline V gene are SGHRS and YFSETQ. DNA for the CDR3: TGCGCCAGCAGCTTGGTGCAGGGATCATACGAGCAGTACTTC. Residues: CASSLVQGSYEQYF.

The V and J genes are TRBV9 and TRBJ1-2; TRBD1 is a possible D gene (5 bases). The CDR3 totals 14 residues. The germline gives CDR1 SGDLS, CDR2 YYNGEE. Trimming took 0 bases from V and 5 from J, leaving 11 bases between them. CDR3 bases: TGTGCCAGCAGCGTAGAGCAGGGTAGTTATGGCTACACCTTC. Residues: CASSVEQGSYGYTF.

The chain combines TRBV18 with TRBJ1-6, with 7 bases fitting TRBD1. J gave up 7 bases and V 1 base, and 4 bases lay outside the gene matches. Germline assignment: CDR1 KGHSH and CDR2 LQKENI. The CDR3 has 15 amino acids. CDR3 in amino acids: CASSPRGQKNSPLHF. CDR3 nucleotides: TGTGCCAGCTCACCACGGGGACAGAAAAATTCACCCCTCCACTTT.

The rearrangement uses TRBV4-3 and TRBJ1-2; TRBD1 agrees at 9 bases. The CDR3 is 15 residues long. Germline V lookup: CDR1 LGHNA, CDR2 YSLEER. V shed 0 bases, J shed 7 bases, and the junction held 6 bases outside the gene matches. The chain's CDR3 is CASSQDGDRVGGYTF. Here the CDR3 DNA reads TGCGCCAGCAGCCAAGATGGGGACAGGGTTGGTGGCTACACCTTC.

The chain employs TRBV9 and TRBJ2-5, with 7 nucleotides matching TRBD1. The CDR3 loop spans 15 amino acids. Unmatched junction bases numbered 8, after V lost 4 bases and J lost 2 bases. Germline V gene lookup returns CDR1 SGDLS and CDR2 YYNGEE. The CDR3 loop reads CASSITTGQQETQYF. The CDR3 coding sequence is TGTGCCAGCAGCATAACAACGGGACAGCAAGAGACCCAGTACTTC.

The gene calls are TRBV11-1 and TRBJ2-5; tentatively, D is TRBD2 (5 bases). This CDR3 is 16 amino acids long. Trimming took 5 bases from V and 7 from J, leaving 23 bases between them. Germline CDR1 and CDR2: SGHAT and FQDESV (reference sequence). CDR3 nucleotides: TGTGCCAGCAGCCCCCCGATCGGCCTAGCATCACGGACCCAGTACTTC. Amino acids: CASSPPIGLASRTQYF.

V usage is TRBV3-1 (or the pseudogene TRBV3-2) and J usage is TRBJ1-2, with 7 positions matching TRBD1. From germline, CDR1 is LGHDT and CDR2 YNNKEL (reference sequence). This CDR3 has 13 amino acids. V was clipped by 3 bases and J by 7 bases; unmatched bases: 5. CDR3 region: CASSHHDRAGYTF. The CDR3 bases are TGTGCCAGCAGCCATCATGACAGGGCTGGCTACACCTTC.

V gene TRBV5-1 combines with J gene TRBJ1-3, with TRBD1 matching 7 bases. The germline gives CDR1 SGHRS, CDR2 YFSETQ. The V and J ends lost 0 bases and 3 bases, in that order; junction bases with no gene match: 9. The length of the CDR3 is 17 residues. The CDR3 is CASSLGTGASFGNTIYF. The CDR3 bases are TGCGCCAGCAGCTTGGGAACAGGGGCGTCTTTTGGAAACACCATATATTTT.

V is TRBV19 and J is TRBJ2-1, with 10 bases aligning to TRBD2. The CDR3 contains 16 residues. V trimming: 4 bases; J trimming: 4 bases; junction bases outside the gene matches: 7. The germline V gene encodes CDR1 LNHDA and CDR2 SQIVND (reference sequence). The CDR3 spells CASSTLRTSGYNEQFF. Here the CDR3 DNA reads TGTGCCAGTAGTACCCTAAGGACTAGCGGTTACAATGAGCAGTTCTTC.

The CDR3 sequence is CASSLGAGGNIQYF. CDR3 bases: TGTGCCAGCAGCTTGGGTGCAGGGGGAAACATTCAGTACTTC. The V call is TRBV5-6, the J call TRBJ2-4, with 7 bases aligning to TRBD1. With V trimmed by 0 bases and J by 6 bases, 3 bases remained unmatched. Germline V gives CDR1 SGHDT, CDR2 YYEEEE. The CDR3 consists of 14 residues. The full variable domain, its missing parts supplied by reference TRBV5-6 and TRBJ2-4, is DAGVTQSPTHLIKTRGQQVTLRCSPKSGHDTVSWYQQALGQGPQFIFQYYEEEERQRGNFPDRFSGHQFPNYSSELNVNALLLGDSALYLCASSLGAGGNIQYFGAGTRLSVL.